This T cell receptor (beta chain) is from a study of cytomegalovirus exposure and HLA in healthy donors. General study results and limits: About 180 TCR beta chains were listed as cytomegalovirus-associated.

Although they were nominally healthy when sampled, donors likely had unrecorded immune exposures. Regarding this clone: Its cognate antigen is unknown.

CDR1 is SGHNT and CDR2 is YYREEE in the germline V gene (reference sequence). With V trimmed by 4 bases and J by 4 bases, 5 bases remained unmatched. The CDR3 has 14 residues. PCR amplification relied on 60 Vbeta primers (plus 13 Jbeta primers). The table came from immunoSEQ multiplex PCR; TCRdb's copy has only in-frame clones and leaves some out. The sample holds 150,000 or so clones, over 65% seen once. J is TRBJ1-2 and V is TRBV5-4, with 9 bases aligning to TRBD1. This clonotype was obtained from a man between 18 and 35 years old in good health and CMV-seropositive. Sequenced material: PBMCs. Here the CDR3 reads CASSQQGAPYGYTF. CDR3 in DNA: TGTGCCAGCAGCCAACAGGGGGCCCCCTATGGCTACACCTTC.